This T cell receptor beta chain stems from a study of neurological immune-mediated disorders. Study-wide results and caveats: None of the CDR3 amino acid sequences of expanded clones recurred across subjects, suggesting private repertoires in all groups. The multiple sclerosis repertoire cluster had no clinical or MRI feature associated with it.

This clonotype was counted ten times or more. Its target is unknown. The unsorted libraries were made from 2 million PBMCs kept at -80 C. Sequencing runs each yielded over 170 million TCR-beta sequences from 15-18 subjects. TCRdb ran MiXCR on the 5' RACE reads and lists one entry per CDR3 protein. The sample has roughly 74,000 distinct CDR3 sequences; 5.2% are singletons. The CDR3 length is 16 residues. V gave up 7 bases and J gave up 3 bases, with 21 bases separating them. Sequencing was performed on PBMCs. The chain couples TRBV12-3 or TRBV12-4 to TRBJ1-2; unclear D gene. The clonotype was recovered from a man younger than 30 with multiple sclerosis. The CDR3 reads CASTDGQGPGDYGYTF. For the CDR3, the DNA is TGTGCCAGCACCGATGGTCAAGGGCCTGGTGACTATGGCTACACCTTC.